This section outlines one T cell receptor beta chain sequence together with its context. The target antigen is unknown. This entry is derived from a study of T cell responses to AZD1222 COVID-19 vaccine. Overall study findings and caveats: Just a handful of AZD1222 recipients tested seropositive at baseline. Most donors were white British and more were female, and clonal diversity was possibly underestimated. Spike-specific TCRs gained breadth and depth after people received two AZD1222 doses. In all cases, repertoires were sampled only after the peak T cell response.

The germline gives CDR1 SNHLY, CDR2 FYNNEI. V lost 3 bases and J lost 1, with 12 bases in between. The CDR3 runs 15 residues. Some clones are missing from TCRdb's copy, which holds only in-frame ones; the method was immunoSEQ multiplex PCR. The repertoire includes 100,000 to 150,000 clones, about 90% of them detected once, and more than 4.5% sits in the top ten. The source of this sequence is an adult in good health. Sequenced material: peripheral blood, taken on day 0 of AZD1222 vaccination. J is TRBJ2-5 and V is TRBV2; no reliable D call. The CDR3 loop reads CASSEARTPQETQYF. The CDR3 DNA reads TGTGCCAGCAGTGAGGCTCGCACACCCCAAGAGACCCAGTACTTC.